These T cell receptor beta chains were read from a single sample in a study of T cell responses to AZD1222 COVID-19 vaccine. Assay used: immunoSEQ multiplex PCR; TCRdb lists only in-frame clones, some missing. The sample yields roughly 65,000 clones, 80% to 85% seen once. The sequencing used peripheral blood, collected on day 0 of AZD1222 vaccination. The receptors stem from an adult in good health. Each CDR3 is given with its conserved first and last residue. The D gene is left open where the match is weak. Clone size is given for some rows only: seen once, a few or many times, or a class if the clone is expanded.

>TRBV7-2|-|-|TRBJ2-3
CASRNGLSTDTQYF
TGTGCCAGCAGAAACGGGCTCAGCACAGATACGCAGTATTTT
>TRBV18|-|-|TRBJ2-5
CASSHSAGPATAQYF
TGTGCCAGCTCACATTCCGCGGGCCCTGCCACGGCCCAGTACTTC
>TRBV25-1|-|once|TRBJ1-3
CASSAGSIGNTIYF
TGTGCCAGCAGTGCCGGGAGTATCGGAAACACCATATATTTT
>TRBV7-2|-|-|TRBJ1-2
CASSATGPYNYGYTF
TGTGCCAGCAGCGCGACAGGACCCTATAACTATGGCTACACCTTC
>TRBV11-2|-|-|TRBJ1-5
CASSVGGISNQPQHF
TGTGCCAGCAGCGTGGGGGGAATTAGCAATCAGCCCCAGCATTTT
>TRBV7-2|TRBD2|-|TRBJ2-7
CASSSTSGAAYEQYF
TGTGCCAGCAGCTCGACTAGCGGGGCCGCCTACGAGCAGTACTTC
>TRBV3-1/TRBV3-2|-|-|TRBJ2-5
CASSRLRAPLPGTQYF
TGTGCCAGCAGCCGACTTCGGGCTCCTCTTCCCGGGACCCAGTACTTC
>TRBV30|-|once|TRBJ1-5
CAWSEVATDQPQHF
TGTGCCTGGAGTGAGGTGGCGACGGATCAGCCCCAGCATTTT
>TRBV3-1/TRBV3-2|-|-|TRBJ1-3
CASSHQLGFSGNTIYF
TGTGCCAGCAGCCATCAACTGGGATTCTCTGGAAACACCATATATTTT
>TRBV7-9|TRBD1|-|TRBJ1-4
CASSLLGQGPEKLFF
TGTGCCAGCAGCTTATTGGGACAGGGGCCTGAAAAACTGTTTTTT
>TRBV5-1|-|-|TRBJ2-7
CASSTDQSYEQYF
TGCGCCAGCAGCACAGATCAGTCGTACGAGCAGTACTTC
>TRBV30|-|few|TRBJ1-2
CALADGNYGYTF
TGTGCCCTGGCCGACGGTAACTATGGCTACACCTTC
>TRBV29-1|-|-|TRBJ1-1
CSVGSGTEAFF
TGCAGCGTTGGGTCAGGGACTGAAGCTTTCTTT
>TRBV7-2|-|few|TRBJ1-1
CASSPRDRLYTEAFF
TGTGCCAGCAGCCCCCGAGACAGACTTTACACTGAAGCTTTCTTT
>TRBV24-1|-|-|TRBJ1-2
CATSDNRVPGYTF
TGTGCCACCAGTGACAACAGGGTACCTGGCTACACCTTC
>TRBV7-2|-|-|TRBJ2-7
CASSPRRDGRYEQYF
TGTGCCAGCAGCCCTAGGCGGGACGGCCGTTACGAGCAGTACTTC
>TRBV11-3|-|-|TRBJ1-6
CASSLGKTVGDNSPLHF
TGTGCCAGCAGCTTAGGAAAGACAGTTGGTGATAATTCACCCCTCCACTTT
>TRBV29-1|-|-|TRBJ1-6
CSVVGDGNSPLHF
TGCAGCGTTGTTGGGGACGGAAATTCACCCCTCCACTTT
>TRBV5-4|-|-|TRBJ1-5
CASSLDVNQPQHF
TGTGCCAGCAGCTTGGACGTAAATCAGCCCCAGCATTTT
>TRBV29-1|TRBD1|-|TRBJ1-4
CSVGKTGDNEKLFF
TGCAGCGTTGGCAAGACAGGGGATAATGAAAAACTGTTTTTT
>TRBV4-1|-|-|TRBJ2-1
CASSQDIVYHTEQFF
TGCGCCAGCAGCCAAGATATAGTTTACCACACTGAGCAGTTCTTC
>TRBV30|-|few|TRBJ1-5
CAWSVDSNQPQHF
TGTGCCTGGAGTGTGGATTCCAATCAGCCCCAGCATTTT
>TRBV14|TRBD2|few|TRBJ2-1
CASSPTSGGYTGWGNEQFF
TGTGCCAGCAGCCCGACTAGCGGGGGATACACCGGTTGGGGCAATGAGCAGTTCTTC
>TRBV5-1|TRBD1|-|TRBJ1-2
CASSLHWTGDYGYTF
TGCGCCAGCAGCTTGCATTGGACAGGGGACTATGGCTACACCTTC
>TRBV30|-|-|TRBJ1-2
CAWSSFLGGGYTF
TGTGCCTGGAGCTCTTTCCTGGGGGGTGGCTACACCTTC
>TRBV7-8|-|-|TRBJ1-1
CASSLAALSTEAFF
TGTGCCAGCAGCTTAGCAGCCTTGAGCACTGAAGCTTTCTTT
>TRBV3-1/TRBV3-2|-|once|TRBJ1-1
CASSQRLTEAFF
TGTGCCAGCAGCCAAAGATTAACTGAAGCTTTCTTT
>TRBV6-5|-|-|TRBJ1-5
CASSRRDGNQPQHF
TGTGCCAGCAGTCGGAGGGACGGCAATCAGCCCCAGCATTTT
>TRBV2|TRBD1|once|TRBJ1-3
CASYTGQSSGNTIYF
TGTGCCAGTTACACGGGACAGAGCTCTGGAAACACCATATATTTT
>TRBV19|-|-|TRBJ2-3
CASVFTDTQYF
TGTGCCAGTGTTTTTACAGATACGCAGTATTTT
>TRBV7-2|-|-|TRBJ2-7
CASSLSGYEQYF
TGTGCCAGCAGCCTTAGCGGTTACGAGCAGTACTTC
>TRBV6-5|-|-|TRBJ2-1
CASRRTAYNEQFF
TGTGCCAGCAGGAGGACAGCCTACAATGAGCAGTTCTTC
>TRBV6-5|TRBD1|-|TRBJ1-5
CASSPDRDKGAQHF
TGTGCCAGCAGCCCCGACAGGGATAAAGGGGCCCAGCATTTT
>TRBV10-2|TRBD2|-|TRBJ2-1
CASSPKRGGSYNEQFF
TGCGCCAGCAGTCCAAAGCGGGGGGGCTCCTACAATGAGCAGTTCTTC
>TRBV12-5|TRBD1|-|TRBJ1-1
CASGTGGILLGAFF
TGTGCTAGTGGGACAGGGGGCATCCTTCTTGGAGCTTTCTTT
>TRBV3-1/TRBV3-2|TRBD1|-|TRBJ1-5
CASSQDPGQGHQPQHF
TGTGCCAGCAGCCAAGACCCGGGACAGGGGCATCAGCCCCAGCATTTT
>TRBV18|-|-|TRBJ2-7
CASSPVEGAYEQYF
TGTGCCAGCTCGCCTGTGGAGGGGGCTTACGAGCAGTACTTC
>TRBV12-3/TRBV12-4|-|-|TRBJ1-6
CASSSPAPLHF
TGTGCCAGCAGTTCCCCGGCCCCCCTCCACTTT
>TRBV19|TRBD1|once|TRBJ2-7
CASSSQGAYEQYF
TGTGCCAGTAGTTCACAGGGGGCGTACGAGCAGTACTTC
>TRBV5-1|TRBD1|-|TRBJ2-7
CASSLFTTGVGSDEQYF
TGCGCCAGCAGCTTGTTTACGACAGGGGTCGGCTCCGACGAGCAGTACTTC
>TRBV2|TRBD1|-|TRBJ1-5
CASKGRGLSSNQPQHF
TGTGCCAGCAAGGGCAGGGGGCTTTCGAGCAATCAGCCCCAGCATTTT
>TRBV2|-|few|TRBJ1-2
CASSEAQDSLKGYTF
TGTGCCAGCAGTGAAGCCCAGGACAGCTTGAAGGGGTACACCTTC
>TRBV11-3|-|-|TRBJ2-3
CASSLGAATDTQYF
TGTGCCAGCAGCTTAGGAGCAGCCACAGATACGCAGTATTTT
>TRBV18|-|-|TRBJ1-2
CASSTTGGSDYGYTF
TGTGCCAGCTCAACCACGGGGGGATCGGACTATGGCTACACCTTC
>TRBV4-1|-|-|TRBJ1-5
CASSQDDQDRGTHQHF
TGCGCCAGCAGCCAAGATGATCAGGATAGGGGGACACATCAGCATTTT
>TRBV9|-|-|TRBJ1-3
CASSVAPGLVGNTIYF
TGTGCCAGCAGCGTAGCTCCAGGGCTGGTTGGAAACACCATATATTTT
>TRBV3-1/TRBV3-2|-|-|TRBJ1-5
CASSQDGTSNQPQHF
TGTGCCAGCAGCCAAGACGGAACGTCAAATCAGCCCCAGCATTTT
>TRBV12-5|TRBD2|-|TRBJ2-1
CASGSRVVAGLYNEQFF
TGTGCTAGTGGTTCCCGTGTAGTAGCGGGGTTATACAATGAGCAGTTCTTC
>TRBV29-1|TRBD1|-|TRBJ1-1
CSATTGGNTEAFF
TGCAGCGCAACAACAGGGGGTAACACTGAAGCTTTCTTT
>TRBV27|-|-|TRBJ1-5
CASSVTKYQPQHF
TGTGCCAGCAGTGTGACAAAGTATCAGCCCCAGCATTTT
>TRBV18|-|-|TRBJ2-1
CASSPGGAKGYNEQFF
TGTGCCAGCTCACCGGGGGGGGCGAAAGGATACAATGAGCAGTTCTTC
>TRBV19|-|-|TRBJ1-1
CASRSSGSKKNTEAFF
TGTGCCAGTAGGAGTTCAGGGTCGAAGAAGAACACTGAAGCTTTCTTT